These 26 T cell receptor beta chains were sequenced from one sample in a study of blood T cell repertoires in COVID-19. Generated by immunoSEQ multiplex PCR, the TCRdb table keeps only in-frame clones and is missing some. The table has roughly 330,000 clones, over 75% seen once. The sequenced sample was PBMCs or T cells enriched from blood (not recorded which). These receptors were collected from a woman aged 18-30 years who had recovered from COVID-19.

The V call is TRBV18, the J call TRBJ1-5; tentatively, D is TRBD1 (5 bases). The length of the CDR3 is 14 residues. Germline CDR1 and CDR2: KGHSH and LQKENI. V gave up 2 bases and J gave up 4 bases, with 9 bases separating them. The CDR3 is CASSPMQGNQPQHF. The DNA for the CDR3 is TGTGCCAGCTCACCAATGCAGGGTAATCAGCCCCAGCATTTT.

The chain is built from TRBV6-2 or TRBV6-3 and TRBJ1-1; unclear D gene. This CDR3 contains 11 residues. Germline V gene sequence: CDR1 MNHEY, CDR2 SVGEGT. The V and J ends lost 3 bases and 7 bases respectively, with 6 bases between them. Here the CDR3 reads CASSYNVEAFF. Here the CDR3 DNA reads TGTGCCAGCAGTTATAATGTTGAAGCTTTCTTT.

The chain recombines TRBV5-8 with TRBJ1-5; TRBD1 matches 7 bases. After removal of 0 bases from V and 5 bases from J, the junction contained 5 bases not matched to a gene. This CDR3 has 15 residues. CDR1 and CDR2 (germline): SGHTS, YDEGEE. DNA of the CDR3: TGTGCCAGCAGCTTGGCACAGGGGTGGGATCAGCCCCAGCATTTT. It translates to CASSLAQGWDQPQHF.

This clone was seen just once. The V and J genes are TRBV9 and TRBJ1-4; D unclear. The germline V gene encodes CDR1 SGDLS and CDR2 YYNGEE. The V gene lost 0 bases and the J gene lost 7 bases, with 10 bases spanning the gap. This CDR3 comprises 14 residues. CDR3 nucleotide sequence: TGTGCCAGCAGCGTAGATCTAGGGAGTGAAAAACTGTTTTTT. This translates into CASSVDLGSEKLFF.

With respect to this clone: Within the sample, other DNA sequences also encode this same CDR3. The V gene is TRBV7-9, the J gene TRBJ2-2; D might be TRBD1 (6 bases). Germline V gene lookup returns CDR1 SEHNR and CDR2 FQNEAQ (reference sequence). Trimming removed 1 base at V and 0 bases at J, with 6 bases between. The CDR3 consists of 15 residues. The CDR3 nucleotides are TGTGCCAGCAGCTTAGAGGGGGCGAACACCGGGGAGCTGTTTTTT. Residues: CASSLEGANTGELFF.

This clone was counted at least ten times. The chain carries TRBV27 and TRBJ2-1; D is perhaps TRBD2 (6 bases). CDR1 and CDR2 (germline): MNHEY, SMNVEV (reference sequence). This CDR3 region has 15 residues. V was trimmed by 2 bases and J by 5 bases, leaving 13 bases between them. The CDR3 loop is CASSLRGTPNNEQFF. As DNA, the CDR3 is TGTGCCAGCAGTTTACGCGGGACCCCAAACAATGAGCAGTTCTTC.

The V and J genes are TRBV18 and TRBJ2-3; 9 bases align to TRBD2. The CDR3 spans 15 residues. Unmatched junction bases numbered 8, after V lost 2 bases and J lost 8 bases. Germline V gives CDR1 KGHSH, CDR2 LQKENI. In DNA form, the CDR3 reads TGTGCCAGCTCACCAGAGCGGGGGGCCACCGGTACGCAGTATTTT. Its protein is CASSPERGATGTQYF.

J is TRBJ1-1 and V is TRBV3-1 (or the pseudogene TRBV3-2), with D possibly TRBD1 on 5 matching bases. The germline gives CDR1 LGHDT, CDR2 YNNKEL (reference sequence). The CDR3 runs 12 residues. V lost 3 bases and J 12 bases, leaving 14 bases between the germline ends. This CDR3 is CASSHGVGGTFF. The CDR3 nucleotides read TGTGCCAGCAGCCATGGGGTCGGGGGAACTTTCTTT.

This clone was seen a single time. The rearrangement joins TRBV28 to TRBJ2-7; TRBD1 agrees at 8 bases. The trim removed 9 bases at V and 2 bases at J, leaving 6 bases unmatched. Per the germline V gene, CDR1 is MDHEN and CDR2 is SYDVKM. The CDR3 consists of 13 residues. CDR3 sequence (DNA): TGTGCCAGTAGGGAGACAGGGGCCTACGAGCAGTACTTC. This codes for CASRETGAYEQYF.

This clone occurred a few times. CDR3 DNA sequence: TGTGCCAGCAGCCTCCCGGGACAGGGGGTGTACGAGCAGTACTTC. It encodes CASSLPGQGVYEQYF. The chain recombines TRBV7-9 with TRBJ2-7; 11 bases are a match to TRBD1. The V and J ends lost 5 bases and 4 bases, in that order; junction bases with no gene match: 7. The length of the CDR3 is 15 residues. Germline CDR1 and CDR2: SEHNR and FQNEAQ (reference sequence).

The J gene is TRBJ1-2, the V gene TRBV2; D is possibly TRBD1 (6 bases). CDR1 is SNHLY, CDR2 FYNNEI, per germline. V shed 5 bases and J shed 4 bases, with 8 bases lying between them. The CDR3 totals 12 residues. The CDR3 DNA reads TGTGCCAGCAGTTGGGACACCTATGGCTACACCTTC. Translated: CASSWDTYGYTF.

The chain combines TRBV5-5 with TRBJ1-6, with D possibly being TRBD1 (5 bases). The V and J ends lost 4 bases and 10 bases respectively, with 18 bases between them. Germline V gene lookup returns CDR1 SGHKS and CDR2 YYEKEE (reference sequence). The CDR3 has 15 amino acids. CDR3 coding DNA: TGTGCCAGCAGCCCTCCGGGGGGAGTAGGATCACCCCTCCACTTT. Translated, it gives CASSPPGGVGSPLHF. Full variable domain (remainder filled in from reference TRBV5-5 and TRBJ1-6): DAGVTQSPTHLIKTRGQQVTLRCSPISGHKSVSWYQQVLGQGPQFIFQYYEKEERGRGNFPDRFSARQFPNYSSELNVNALLLGDSALYLCASSPPGGVGSPLHFGNGTRLTVT.

The chain recombines TRBV5-1 with TRBJ2-7, with D perhaps TRBD1 (6 bases). Trimming took off 2 bases at V and 0 bases at J, with 12 bases between the two ends. This CDR3 comprises 15 residues. Germline V gives CDR1 SGHRS, CDR2 YFSETQ. As DNA, the CDR3 is TGCGCCAGCAGCTTATCACCGGACAGCTCCTACGAGCAGTACTTC. Encoded protein: CASSLSPDSSYEQYF.

J is TRBJ2-1 and V is TRBV9; 10 bases fit TRBD2. The CDR3 runs 15 residues. Unmatched junction bases numbered 3, after V lost 0 bases and J lost 6 bases. CDR1 SGDLS and CDR2 YYNGEE come from the germline V gene. As DNA, the CDR3 is TGTGCCAGCAGCGTAGAAGGGACTAGCGCCAATGAGCAGTTCTTC. Translated, it gives CASSVEGTSANEQFF.

The chain carries TRBV7-8 and TRBJ1-2, with D unresolved. Germline-derived CDR1 and CDR2 are SGHVS and FQNEAQ. The CDR3 spans 16 residues. Trimming cost V 8 bases and J 1 base, with 20 bases left between them. The DNA of the CDR3 is TGTGCCAGCGTCCCTCTACAGTCCCCCCATAACTATGGCTACACCTTC. Encoded protein: CASVPLQSPHNYGYTF.

The chain employs TRBV3-1 (or the pseudogene TRBV3-2) and TRBJ1-6, with 7 bases aligning to TRBD1. Germline CDR1 LGHDT, CDR2 YNNKEL (reference sequence). With 5 bases clipped from V and 9 bases from J, the junction kept 7 bases outside the gene matches. The CDR3 has 14 residues. CDR3 sequence reads: CASSIRQGSSPLHF. CDR3 DNA sequence: TGTGCCAGCAGCATACGACAGGGAAGTTCACCCCTCCACTTT.

This clone appeared a few times. The rearrangement links TRBV7-2 to TRBJ2-3, with TRBD1 matching over 8 bases. The CDR3 extends over 14 amino acids. Looked up from germline, CDR1 is SGHTA and CDR2 is FQGNSA. J gave up 4 bases and V 5 bases, and 5 bases lay outside the gene matches. The CDR3 DNA sequence: TGTGCCAGCAGCCCCCAGGGGGCCGCAGATACGCAGTATTTT. It yields the protein CASSPQGAADTQYF.

This clone was observed a single time. The chain uses TRBV5-4 and TRBJ1-3; no firm D call. The CDR3 loop spans 15 amino acids. Trimming shortened V by 0 bases and J by 4 bases, and 11 bases separated the two germline ends. The germline gives CDR1 SGHNT, CDR2 YYREEE (reference sequence). The CDR3 is CASSLGGERGNTIYF. The CDR3 DNA reads TGTGCCAGCAGCTTGGGAGGAGAAAGGGGAAACACCATATATTTT.

V and J are TRBV19 and TRBJ2-2; tentative D call: TRBD1 (6 bases). CDR3 size: 14 residues. Germline assignment: CDR1 LNHDA and CDR2 SQIVND (reference sequence). Trimming stripped 2 bases from V and 6 bases from J, with 10 bases between. The CDR3 DNA reads TGTGCCAGTAGTATATATCAGGGGCCCGGGGAGCTGTTTTTT. It specifies CASSIYQGPGELFF.

This clone was seen just once. The chain joins TRBV5-1 to TRBJ1-2, with D possibly TRBD1 on 5 matching bases. The CDR3 is 15 amino acids. Trimming removed 0 bases from V and 6 bases from J, with 15 bases in between. CDR1 and CDR2 from the germline V gene are SGHRS and YFSETQ. In DNA, the CDR3 is TGCGCCAGCAGCTTGGGGGCAGGGTCGGTGGATGGCTACACCTTC. Translation gives CASSLGAGSVDGYTF.

The J gene is TRBJ2-3, the V gene TRBV30, with D possibly TRBD1 on 6 matching bases. Trimming removed 8 bases at V and 0 bases at J, with 12 bases between. The CDR3 has 13 amino acids. Germline V gene sequence: CDR1 GTSNPN, CDR2 SVGIG (reference sequence). CDR3 nucleotide sequence: TGTGCCGGGGCTAGGGGGAGCACAGATACGCAGTATTTT. Amino acids: CAGARGSTDTQYF. The full variable domain, completed using reference TRBV30 and TRBJ2-3, is SQTIHQWPATLVQPVGSPLSLECTVEGTSNPNLYWYRQAAGRGLQLLFYSVGIGQISSEVPQNLSASRPQDRQFILSSKKLLLSDSGFYLCAGARGSTDTQYFGPGTRLTVL.

This clone was detected only a few times. The chain is built from TRBV11-2 and TRBJ1-1; D unclear. CDR1 is SGHAT and CDR2 is FQNNGV in the germline V gene. The CDR3 has 17 amino acids. V gave up 1 base and J gave up 0 bases, with 15 bases separating them. CDR3 protein: CASSLVSVSTMNTEAFF. The CDR3 DNA is TGTGCCAGCAGCTTAGTAAGCGTCAGTACCATGAACACTGAAGCTTTCTTT. The full variable domain, completed using reference TRBV11-2 and TRBJ1-1, is EAGVAQSPRYKIIEKRQSVAFWCNPISGHATLYWYQQILGQGPKLLIQFQNNGVVDDSQLPKDRFSAERLKGVDSTLKIQPAKLEDSAVYLCASSLVSVSTMNTEAFFGQGTRLTVV.

This rearrangement joins TRBV5-4 to TRBJ2-1; 10 bases agree with TRBD2. Germline loops: CDR1 SGHNT, CDR2 YYREEE (reference sequence). The V and J ends lost 5 bases and 6 bases, in that order; junction bases with no gene match: 8. The CDR3 runs to 15 residues. CDR3 DNA sequence: TGTGCCAGCAGTCAGAAGCGGGGGGGCCGCAATGAGCAGTTCTTC. Translation gives CASSQKRGGRNEQFF.

J is TRBJ2-1 and V is TRBV4-2; TRBD1 might be the D (6 bases). V was cut by 7 bases and J by 4 bases, with 11 bases left in between. CDR1 and CDR2 (germline): LGHNA, YNFKEQ. The CDR3 contains 13 residues. In nucleotides, the CDR3 is TGTGCCAGCATGGGGGCCCAATACAATGAGCAGTTCTTC. Residues: CASMGAQYNEQFF.

V and J are TRBV2 and TRBJ1-1, with D maybe TRBD1 (5 bases). CDR1 is SNHLY and CDR2 is FYNNEI in the germline V gene. This CDR3 spans 13 amino acids. Deletions cut 4 bases from V and 3 bases from J, with 9 bases between. Here the CDR3 reads CASSGGTYTEAFF. CDR3 DNA sequence: TGTGCCAGCAGTGGCGGGACCTACACTGAAGCTTTCTTT.

The V gene is TRBV5-4, the J gene TRBJ2-1, with TRBD1 matching 12 bases. Trimming removed 3 bases from V and 4 bases from J; junction bases left unmatched: 5. CDR1 and CDR2 (germline): SGHNT, YYREEE (reference sequence). This CDR3 contains 16 residues. The CDR3 spells CASSSGTGGLYNEQFF. CDR3 DNA sequence: TGTGCCAGCAGCTCCGGGACAGGGGGCCTATACAATGAGCAGTTCTTC.